Listed below are T cell receptor beta chains from one sample, sequenced in a study of OX40 agonist ivuxolimab in advanced cancers. Measured with immunoSEQ multiplex PCR; TCRdb has only the in-frame clones, and not every one. Among approximately 30,000 clones, 85% were seen once, and the ten largest hold more than 25%. Sequencing used CD4+ or CD8+ T cells sorted from blood, obtained in a trial of the OX40 agonist ivuxolimab. The receptors were sampled from an adult with an advanced solid tumor such as melanoma, head and neck, liver or kidney cancer. The CDR3 runs from the conserved cysteine through the conserved F or W. A D gene is named only where the DNA matches it firmly. Expanded clones get a size class; other rows say once, few or many, or leave the size out.

>TRBD2|TRBJ2-7|once|TRBV7-2
TGTGCCAGCAGCTTAACTAGCGGGGCACCTAGGGAGCAGTACTTC
CASSLTSGAPREQYF
>TRBD1|TRBJ1-2|-|TRBV5-5
TGTGCCAGCACCCCGGACAGGTCCCCGCTAAGCTATGGCTACACCTTC
CASTPDRSPLSYGYTF
>TRBD2|TRBJ2-2|-|TRBV4-1
TGCGCCAGCAGGCTCCAGGTAGCGGGGGGAACTCCTGGCGTCGGGGAGCTGTTTTTT
CASRLQVAGGTPGVGELFF
>TRBD1|TRBJ1-2|-|TRBV25-1
TGTGCCAGCAGTGATCGGACAGGGGGTAGGCACAATGGCTACACCTTC
CASSDRTGGRHNGYTF
>-|TRBJ2-5|-|TRBV5-6
TGTGCCAGCAGCTTGGGAGTATCAGAGACCCAGTACTTC
CASSLGVSETQYF
>-|TRBJ1-2|-|TRBV6-5
TGTGCCAGCAGTTACTCGTCGGTAGGCGGCTACACCTTC
CASSYSSVGGYTF
>-|TRBJ2-7|-|TRBV27
TGTGCCAGCAGTTTGCTTCCTTTGGGAGGCGAGCAGTACTTC
CASSLLPLGGEQYF
>TRBD2|TRBJ2-3|once|TRBV18
TGTGCCAGCTCCGATCTGGGACTAGCGGGCACAGATACGCAGTATTTT
CASSDLGLAGTDTQYF
>-|TRBJ2-3|once|TRBV5-1
TGCGCCAGCAGCTTGGAGGGCCCCACAGATACGCAGTATTTT
CASSLEGPTDTQYF
>TRBD2|TRBJ2-5|-|TRBV4-1
TGCGCCAGCAGCCAAGAGTGGGGGAGGGCCCAAGAGACCCAGTACTTC
CASSQEWGRAQETQYF
>TRBD1|TRBJ1-1|-|TRBV6-5
TGTGCCAGCAGTTCCCCGGGACAGGGAGCCACTGAAGCTTTCTTT
CASSSPGQGATEAFF
>-|TRBJ1-6|once|TRBV12-2
TGTGCAAGTCGCTTAGCAGGGGGTCCCGGGTCACCCCTCCACTTT
CASRLAGGPGSPLHF
>TRBD2|TRBJ2-3|-|TRBV6-4
TGTGCCAGCAGTGACTCAGGCGGGGGGGCAGATACGCAGTATTTT
CASSDSGGGADTQYF
>-|TRBJ1-2|-|TRBV11-3
TGTGCCAGCAGCTCCCTACCCCAGGGGAACTATGGCTACACCTTC
CASSSLPQGNYGYTF
>-|TRBJ2-5|few|TRBV2
TGTGCCAGCAAGCCTGGCGGTGGGGGTGAGCAAGAGACCCAGTACTTC
CASKPGGGGEQETQYF
>TRBD2|TRBJ2-3|-|TRBV9
TGTGCCAGCAGCGCCCCTAGCGGGGGCCTTCCAGATACGCAGTATTTT
CASSAPSGGLPDTQYF
>TRBD2|TRBJ2-1|-|TRBV19
TGTGCCAGTAGTATAGATCTCCCAGCGGGAGTGGGTAATGAGCAGTTCTTC
CASSIDLPAGVGNEQFF
>TRBD2|TRBJ2-1|-|TRBV7-9
TGTGCCAGCAGCTTAGTCCAGCGGGGGGGATTCGGTGAGCAGTTCTTC
CASSLVQRGGFGEQFF
>-|TRBJ2-7|-|TRBV11-2
TGTGCCAGCGGTCAATTCTCAGCTTACGAGCAGTACTTC
CASGQFSAYEQYF
>-|TRBJ1-1|-|TRBV6-6
TGTGCCAGCAGTTACTCGAACATTGAGAACACTGAAGCTTTCTTT
CASSYSNIENTEAFF
>-|TRBJ1-5|-|TRBV28
TGTGCCAGCAGGGTGGGGTATAGCAATCAGCCCCAGCATTTT
CASRVGYSNQPQHF
>TRBD2|TRBJ2-1|-|TRBV10-2
TGCGCCAGCAGTACGGGGGGGAAGTACAATGAGCAGTTCTTC
CASSTGGKYNEQFF